This T cell receptor beta chain derives from a study of lymphopenia after photon versus proton radiotherapy. Comment on this clone: Its specificity is not known.

Data came from immunoSEQ multiplex PCR; TCRdb stores just in-frame clones and leaves some out. The sample contains around 33,000 clones, approximately 92% of which appear only once. Regarding the study as a whole: Better survival with proton therapy was suggested as possible, not demonstrated.

Germline CDR1 reads MNHEY; CDR2 reads SMNVEV (reference sequence). The CDR3 spans 15 residues. Trimming took off 5 bases at V and 3 bases at J, with 17 bases between the two ends. The material sequenced was peripheral blood, taken from a patient treated with proton-based radiotherapy. The sequence derives from a woman between 70 and 85 years old with pancreatic cancer. Some clones in this sample may be carry-over from other donors' samples. J is TRBJ2-7 and V is TRBV27; D not certain. The CDR3 sequence is CASSVIGPPNYEQYF. Here the CDR3 DNA reads TGTGCCAGCAGTGTGATCGGACCGCCGAACTACGAGCAGTACTTC.